This T cell receptor (beta chain) was profiled in a study of blood T cell repertoires in COVID-19. Across the study: PBMCs, B-cell-depleted T cells, or T cells provided the cDNA or gDNA that made up the material.

The CDR3 sequence is 13 residues long. The V and J ends lost 0 bases and 8 bases respectively, with 8 bases between them. CDR1 is MNHNY, CDR2 SVGAGI, per germline (reference sequence). TCRdb's table, derived via immunoSEQ multiplex PCR, lists solely in-frame clones and lacks some. This table has under 300,000 clones, about nine tenths appearing once. Sequencing used peripheral blood. The TCR comes from a woman aged 35 to 49 who had recovered from COVID-19. The chain links TRBV6-6 to TRBJ2-1; D may be TRBD2 (5 bases). The DNA of the CDR3 is TGTGCCAGCAGTTACTCGAGGGTCGATGAGCAGTTCTTC. Amino acids: CASSYSRVDEQFF.